The 31 T cell receptor beta chains below all came from one sample that was sequenced in a study of vaccination effects on CD4 cells after COVID-19. In the ViraFEST assay, antigen-specific CD4+ clonotypes were identified by expansion after peptide-pool stimulation. At the end of 10 days of culture, CD4+ T cells were isolated. Everyone in the study got two shots of either the BNT162b2 or mRNA-1273 vaccine. Sequenced by immunoSEQ multiplex PCR; TCRdb stores in-frame clones only, minus some. Among around 32,000 clones listed, 72% were seen once. Their antigen targets remain unknown. This specimen consisted of CD4+ T cells from PBMCs cultured with HCoV-229E spike peptides, obtained after COVID-19 vaccination. These receptors were collected from a human donor who received a COVID-19 vaccine.

The chain links TRBV7-2 to TRBJ2-7; no firm D call. There are 16 residues in the CDR3. Germline values: CDR1 SGHTA, CDR2 FQGNSA. Trimming stripped 2 bases from V and 0 bases from J, with 14 bases between. The CDR3 DNA sequence: TGTGCCAGCAGCTTATTTTGGGAAGAAGGCTCCTACGAGCAGTACTTC. Translating it yields CASSLFWEEGSYEQYF. Looking up the rest from reference TRBV7-2 and TRBJ2-7 gives the full variable domain: GAGVSQSPSNKVTEKGKDVELRCDPISGHTALYWYRQSLGQGLEFLIYFQGNSAPDKSGLPSDRFSAERTGGSVSTLTIQRTQQEDSAVYLCASSLFWEEGSYEQYFGPGTRLTVT.

This chain links TRBV7-9 with TRBJ2-7, with D perhaps matching TRBD1 (5 bases). The ends were cut back, 6 bases at V and 2 bases at J, with 8 bases in the middle. The germline gives CDR1 SEHNR, CDR2 FQNEAQ (reference sequence). The CDR3 spans 12 residues. CDR3 DNA: TGTGCCAGCAGAGGGGCTGCCTACGAGCAGTACTTC. Translated: CASRGAAYEQYF.

In nucleotides, the CDR3 is TGTGCCAGCTCACCGCAGGGAGCAACTAATGAAAAACTGTTTTTT. Translating gives CASSPQGATNEKLFF. V gene TRBV18 combines with J gene TRBJ1-4; TRBD1 is a possible D gene (5 bases). There are 15 residues in the CDR3. Germline V lookup: CDR1 KGHSH, CDR2 LQKENI. V shed 3 bases and J shed 0 bases, with 8 bases lying between them.

J is TRBJ2-1 and V is TRBV10-1; D may be TRBD1 (6 bases). V was shortened by 5 bases and J by 5 bases, with 10 bases between the two germline ends. Germline V gene data show CDR1 as WNHNN and CDR2 as SYGVQD (reference sequence). The CDR3 has 13 residues. DNA of the CDR3: TGCGCCAGCAGTAGCGGACAGAACAATGAGCAGTTCTTC. As protein: CASSSGQNNEQFF.

This clone was found a few times. V is TRBV10-3 and J is TRBJ2-3; 8 bases match TRBD2. Germline V gives CDR1 ENHRY, CDR2 SYGVKD. J was trimmed by 1 base and V by 1 base; bases with no gene match: 4. This CDR3 is 16 amino acids long. The CDR3 sequence: CAISEFSGVGTDTQYF. For the CDR3, the DNA is TGTGCCATCAGTGAGTTTAGCGGGGTGGGCACAGATACGCAGTATTTT.

The V gene is TRBV19, the J gene TRBJ2-7, with unresolved D. Germline V gene lookup returns CDR1 LNHDA and CDR2 SQIVND (reference sequence). Trimming cost V 4 bases and J 7 bases, with 11 bases left between them. The CDR3 covers 12 residues. The CDR3 DNA sequence: TGTGCCAGTAGTAGGGATCTAGGGGAGCAGTACTTC. Translation gives CASSRDLGEQYF.

This chain links TRBV5-1 with TRBJ2-5; no clear D gene. Germline V lookup: CDR1 SGHRS, CDR2 YFSETQ. V lost 0 bases to trimming and J lost 1 base, with 4 bases between them. The CDR3 runs 13 residues. The CDR3 loop is CASSLGGQETQYF. The CDR3 DNA reads as TGCGCCAGCAGCTTGGGGGGCCAAGAGACCCAGTACTTC. Full variable domain (outside the CDR3, taken from reference TRBV5-1 and TRBJ2-5): KAGVTQTPRYLIKTRGQQVTLSCSPISGHRSVSWYQQTPGQGLQFLFEYFSETQRNKGNFPGRFSGRQFSNSRSEMNVSTLELGDSALYLCASSLGGQETQYFGPGTRLLVL.

This clone was observed a handful of times. The CDR3 DNA reads TGTGCCAGCTCTCCGCAGGCCTCCTACAATGAGCAGTTCTTC. It yields the protein CASSPQASYNEQFF. V usage is TRBV18 and J usage is TRBJ2-1; D uncertain. The V end was cut by 6 bases, the J end by 0 bases, with 9 bases between. The CDR3 is made up of 14 amino acids. Per germline, CDR1 KGHSH and CDR2 LQKENI.

This clone came up a few times. The rearrangement joins TRBV5-1 to TRBJ1-1; 9 bases agree with TRBD1. Germline V CDR1 and CDR2: SGHRS, YFSETQ. This CDR3 is built from 16 residues. V shed 0 bases, J shed 5 bases, and the junction held 8 bases outside the gene matches. The CDR3 region has the DNA TGCGCCAGCAGCTTGGATATTGTGGGACAGGGAACTGAAGCTTTCTTT. Its protein is CASSLDIVGQGTEAFF.

The gene calls are TRBV6-5 and TRBJ1-4; D unresolved. This CDR3 is built from 13 residues. The V gene's germline CDR1 is MNHEY and CDR2 SVGAGI. V was trimmed by 11 bases and J by 6 bases, leaving 16 bases between them. The CDR3 spells CAAQVSRDEKLFF. The CDR3 nucleotides are TGTGCCGCCCAGGTTTCTAGGGATGAAAAACTGTTTTTT.

The CDR3, as DNA: TGTGCCACCAGTGATCCTCGCTCCTACAATGAGCAGTTCTTC. Its translation: CATSDPRSYNEQFF. This chain joins TRBV24-1 and TRBJ2-1; D call uncertain. The CDR3 extends over 14 amino acids. Germline assignment: CDR1 KGHDR and CDR2 SFDVKD. Trimming left V 3 bases short and J 0 bases short, with 5 bases between.

The CDR3 sequence is CASSLGAQETQYF. The CDR3 bases are TGTGCCAGCAGCTTAGGAGCGCAAGAGACCCAGTACTTC. This chain links TRBV7-8 with TRBJ2-5; D is ambiguous. The ends were cut back, 1 base at V and 2 bases at J, with 5 bases in the middle. Germline values: CDR1 SGHVS, CDR2 FQNEAQ. The CDR3 spans 13 residues.

The gene calls are TRBV10-3 and TRBJ1-6; D perhaps matches TRBD1 (5 bases). With 3 bases removed from V and 7 bases from J, the gap between germline ends came to 16 bases. The germline gives CDR1 ENHRY, CDR2 SYGVKD. The CDR3 consists of 16 residues. CDR3 nucleotides: TGTGCCATCAGTGATGCGGTAGGGGCTGGCAATTCACCCCTCCACTTT. Its translation: CAISDAVGAGNSPLHF.

V gene TRBV18 combines with J gene TRBJ2-2; D perhaps matches TRBD1 (5 bases). Germline CDR1 is KGHSH and CDR2 is LQKENI. Trimming removed 0 bases at V and 5 bases at J, with 13 bases between. CDR3 size: 16 residues. The CDR3: CASSPPNQGRTGELFF. The CDR3 region has the DNA TGTGCCAGCTCACCACCGAACCAGGGCAGGACCGGGGAGCTGTTTTTT.

The V call is TRBV19, the J call TRBJ1-1; no clear D. From germline, CDR1 is LNHDA and CDR2 SQIVND (reference sequence). The CDR3 is 14 residues long. V lost 3 bases and J 0 bases, leaving 8 bases between the germline ends. This CDR3 reads CASSIGLMNTEAFF. For the CDR3, the DNA is TGTGCCAGTAGTATCGGACTGATGAACACTGAAGCTTTCTTT.

The chain recombines TRBV18 with TRBJ1-1; maybe TRBD1 (6 bases). This CDR3 contains 16 residues. V lost 4 bases and J lost 0, with 15 bases in between. The V gene's germline CDR1 is KGHSH and CDR2 LQKENI. CDR3 nucleotide sequence: TGTGCCAGCTCACGGAACCGGGACAAGCTGAACACTGAAGCTTTCTTT. Translating gives CASSRNRDKLNTEAFF.

J is TRBJ1-5 and V is TRBV9; 8 bases line up with TRBD1. The trim removed 0 bases at V and 5 bases at J, leaving 1 base unmatched. CDR1 and CDR2 (germline): SGDLS, YYNGEE. This CDR3 is built from 14 residues. CDR3 loop: CASSVGQGYQPQHF. Here the CDR3 DNA reads TGTGCCAGCAGCGTAGGACAGGGGTATCAGCCCCAGCATTTT.

J is TRBJ2-5 and V is TRBV16; no reliable D call. The CDR3 sequence is 14 residues long. V was trimmed by 1 base and J by 3 bases, leaving 9 bases between them. Germline CDR1 reads KGHSY; CDR2 reads FQNENV. CDR3 sequence reads: CASSQFDWEETQYF. The CDR3 region has the DNA TGTGCCAGCAGCCAATTCGACTGGGAAGAGACCCAGTACTTC.

The sample holds a few counts of this clone. The chain couples TRBV4-1 to TRBJ2-7; a possible D gene is TRBD1 (6 bases). V was cut by 1 base and J by 2 bases, with 24 bases left in between. Germline V CDR1 and CDR2: MGHRA, YSYEKL. This CDR3 region has 19 residues. The CDR3 DNA is TGCGCCAGCAGCCAAGCCCGCCTCCGGGACACCAAGGGGACCTACGAGCAGTACTTC. This gives the protein CASSQARLRDTKGTYEQYF.

This CDR3 reads CASRTGLSFSEAFF. DNA of the CDR3: TGTGCCAGCAGGACAGGGCTTTCATTTTCTGAAGCTTTCTTT. The chain is built from TRBV11-2 and TRBJ1-1; TRBD1 aligns across 7 bases. V lost 6 bases and J lost 6; bases outside the gene matches: 10. This CDR3 comprises 14 residues. Germline CDR1 and CDR2: SGHAT and FQNNGV.

The CDR3 region is CSASPRDLAKNIQYF. The CDR3 region has the DNA TGCAGTGCTAGTCCGCGAGATTTAGCCAAAAACATTCAGTACTTC. This rearrangement joins TRBV20-1 to TRBJ2-4; no definite D call. V was shortened by 3 bases and J by 0 bases, with 12 bases between the two germline ends. The CDR3 loop spans 15 amino acids. Germline CDR1 reads DFQATT; CDR2 reads SNEGSKA (reference sequence).

The V gene is TRBV10-2, the J gene TRBJ2-4, with 7 bases aligning to TRBD1. With 3 bases clipped from V and 2 bases from J, the junction kept 1 base outside the gene matches. The CDR3 length is 14 residues. Germline V gene sequence: CDR1 WSHSY, CDR2 SAAADI. The CDR3 spells CASSEQGSKNIQYF. Here the CDR3 DNA reads TGCGCCAGCAGTGAACAGGGGTCCAAAAACATTCAGTACTTC.

The chain combines TRBV4-1 with TRBJ2-3, with 7 bases lining up with TRBD2. CDR3 length: 14 amino acids. V lost 4 bases to trimming and J lost 5 bases; unmatched junction nucleotides: 6. Germline lookup yields CDR1 MGHRA and CDR2 YSYEKL. The CDR3 sequence: CASSPHRGEDTQYF. DNA for the CDR3: TGCGCCAGCAGCCCCCATCGGGGGGAAGATACGCAGTATTTT.

The chain recombines TRBV12-5 with TRBJ1-5, with D possibly TRBD1 on 5 matching bases. Germline lookup yields CDR1 LGHNT and CDR2 FRNRAP. The CDR3 is 12 amino acids. V was shortened by 10 bases and J by 7 bases, with 14 bases between the two germline ends. The CDR3 loop reads CANDSLLQPQHF. For the CDR3, the DNA is TGTGCTAATGACAGTCTTTTGCAGCCCCAGCATTTT. The entire variable domain, with the rest obtained from reference TRBV12-5 and TRBJ1-5, is as follows: DARVTQTPRHKVTEMGQEVTMRCQPILGHNTVFWYRQTMMQGLELLAYFRNRAPLDDSGMPKDRFSAEMPDATLATLKIQPSEPRDSAVYFCANDSLLQPQHFGDGTRLSIL.

The chain recombines TRBV12-3 or TRBV12-4 with TRBJ1-4, with a weak D call TRBD1 (5 bases). The germline V and J ends were trimmed by 5 bases and 11 bases, with 12 bases remaining between them. This CDR3 contains 12 residues. The CDR3 region is CASSRMRQKLFF. CDR3 DNA sequence: TGTGCCAGCAGTCGAATGCGACAGAAACTGTTTTTT.

CDR3 sequence (DNA): TGTGCCAGCAGCTTAGAGGGGGCGGGCACTGAAGCTTTCTTT. Translation gives CASSLEGAGTEAFF. The chain joins TRBV7-8 to TRBJ1-1; 7 positions agree with TRBD1. The ends lost 1 base at V and 4 bases at J; junction bases unmatched: 3. CDR1 is SGHVS, CDR2 FQNEAQ, per germline. The CDR3 extends over 14 amino acids.

The rearrangement joins TRBV5-6 to TRBJ1-2; D remains ambiguous. CDR3 length: 14 residues. Looked up from germline, CDR1 is SGHDT and CDR2 is YYEEEE. V was cut by 4 bases and J by 3 bases, with 13 bases left in between. The CDR3 sequence: CASSGQQRDYGYTF. The CDR3 DNA reads TGTGCCAGCAGCGGTCAACAACGAGACTATGGCTACACCTTC. Variable domain in full (rest from reference TRBV5-6 and TRBJ1-2): DAGVTQSPTHLIKTRGQQVTLRCSPKSGHDTVSWYQQALGQGPQFIFQYYEEEERQRGNFPDRFSGHQFPNYSSELNVNALLLGDSALYLCASSGQQRDYGYTFGSGTRLTVV.

V usage is TRBV10-2 and J usage is TRBJ2-1; D remains unclear. The germline gives CDR1 WSHSY, CDR2 SAAADI. V lost 0 bases and J lost 15, with 9 bases in between. This CDR3 is 11 amino acids long. As DNA, the CDR3 is TGCGCCAGCAGTGAGTCAACAGTACGGTTCTTC. Translation gives CASSESTVRFF.

The chain recombines TRBV6-5 with TRBJ2-1; possibly TRBD1 or TRBD2 for D (5 bases each). Germline V gives CDR1 MNHEY, CDR2 SVGAGI. The V gene lost 4 bases and the J gene lost 2 bases, with 9 bases spanning the gap. This CDR3 has 14 residues. CDR3 nucleotide sequence: TGTGCCAGCAGTTCGCAGGGACCCTACAATGAGCAGTTCTTC. Protein product: CASSSQGPYNEQFF.

V gene TRBV24-1 combines with J gene TRBJ2-7, with D possibly matching TRBD2 (6 bases). Germline V gives CDR1 KGHDR, CDR2 SFDVKD. The CDR3 spans 15 residues. V shed 6 bases and J shed 4 bases, with 18 bases lying between them. The CDR3 DNA reads TGTGCCACCAGTTCCACCGGGAGCGCCCTTTACGAGCAGTACTTC. Protein sequence: CATSSTGSALYEQYF.

The rearrangement links TRBV27 to TRBJ2-2; no clear D gene. From germline, CDR1 is MNHEY and CDR2 SMNVEV (reference sequence). Trimming left V 2 bases short and J 2 bases short, with 0 bases between. This CDR3 comprises 12 residues. The CDR3 sequence: CASSLNTGELFF. Here the CDR3 DNA reads TGTGCCAGCAGTTTAAACACCGGGGAGCTGTTTTTT.